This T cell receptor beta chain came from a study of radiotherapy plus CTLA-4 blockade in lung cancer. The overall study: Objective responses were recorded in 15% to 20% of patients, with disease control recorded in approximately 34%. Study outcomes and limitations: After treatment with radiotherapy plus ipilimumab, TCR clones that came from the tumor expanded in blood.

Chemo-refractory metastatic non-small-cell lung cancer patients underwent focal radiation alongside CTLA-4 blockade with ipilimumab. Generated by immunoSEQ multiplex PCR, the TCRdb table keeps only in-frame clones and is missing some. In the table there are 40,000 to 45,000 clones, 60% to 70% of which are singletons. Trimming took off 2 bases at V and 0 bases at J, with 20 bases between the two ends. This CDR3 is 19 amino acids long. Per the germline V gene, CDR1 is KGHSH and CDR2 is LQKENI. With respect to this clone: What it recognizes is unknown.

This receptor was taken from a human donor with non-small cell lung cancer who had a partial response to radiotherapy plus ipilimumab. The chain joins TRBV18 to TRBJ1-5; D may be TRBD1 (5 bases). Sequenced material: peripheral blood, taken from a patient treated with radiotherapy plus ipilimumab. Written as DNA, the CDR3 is TGTGCCAGCTCACCAACTGAGGTCGGGGGTTCTTTTAGCAATCAGCCCCAGCATTTT. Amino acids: CASSPTEVGGSFSNQPQHF.